The next 25 T cell receptor beta chains were all read from a single sample in a study of Ad26.COV2.S vaccination and SARS-CoV-2 variants. The treatment was: over 15 received Ad26.COV2.S at low or high dose, single or two shots; several received placebo; per-sample allocation not given. Vaccine and placebo recipients were sampled on day 63 after the first injection. Sequenced by immunoSEQ multiplex PCR; TCRdb stores in-frame clones only, minus some. The sample lists 300,000 to 350,000 clones; 75% to 90% were seen once. Source: peripheral blood, taken in a trial of Ad26.COV2.S vaccine versus placebo. Receptor source: a person between 18 and 60 years old who received the Ad26.COV2.S COVID-19 vaccine or a placebo.

CDR3 nucleotides: TGTGCCAGCAGCCAAGATCAGCAGAACACTGAAGCTTTCTTT. It encodes CASSQDQQNTEAFF. This chain links TRBV3-1 (or the pseudogene TRBV3-2) with TRBJ1-1; D unresolved. V lost 0 bases and J lost 1, with 6 bases in between. The germline CDR1 and CDR2 sequences are LGHDT and YNNKEL (reference sequence). CDR3 length: 14 residues.

The rearrangement links TRBV7-9 to TRBJ2-2; TRBD1 or TRBD2 may be the D gene (5 bases each). The germline V and J ends were trimmed by 5 bases and 5 bases, with 12 bases remaining between them. Germline CDR1 reads SEHNR; CDR2 reads FQNEAQ (reference sequence). This CDR3 has 14 amino acids. CDR3 in amino acids: CASSHRWGTGELFF. The CDR3 DNA is TGTGCCAGCAGCCATCGGTGGGGGACCGGGGAGCTGTTTTTT.

The J gene is TRBJ2-3, the V gene TRBV2; D not resolved. V was shortened by 8 bases and J by 1 base, with 19 bases between the two germline ends. Germline CDR1 and CDR2: SNHLY and FYNNEI. The CDR3 covers 16 residues. Written as DNA, the CDR3 is TGTGCCAGCTACGGACCGGGTTTAGTAGGCACAGATACGCAGTATTTT. Protein sequence: CASYGPGLVGTDTQYF.

This sequence joins TRBV28 and TRBJ1-4, with D maybe TRBD1 (5 bases). The CDR3 has 15 amino acids. CDR1 MDHEN and CDR2 SYDVKM come from the germline V gene. V lost 3 bases and J lost 2, with 10 bases in between. As DNA, the CDR3 is TGTGCCAGCAGTTTTTCCGGGGGGACTAATGAAAAACTGTTTTTT. It is translated as CASSFSGGTNEKLFF. Combining the CDR3 with reference TRBV28 and TRBJ1-4 gives the whole variable domain DVKVTQSSRYLVKRTGEKVFLECVQDMDHENMFWYRQDPGLGLRLIYFSYDVKMKEKGDIPEGYSVSREKKERFSLILESASTNQTSMYLCASSFSGGTNEKLFFGSGTQLSVL.

J is TRBJ1-2 and V is TRBV19, with D perhaps matching TRBD1 (6 bases). The CDR3 totals 16 residues. Germline V lookup: CDR1 LNHDA, CDR2 SQIVND (reference sequence). The ends were cut back, 7 bases at V and 0 bases at J, with 18 bases in the middle. The CDR3 here is CASNPLAGGSNYGYTF. Written as DNA, the CDR3 is TGTGCCAGTAACCCCTTAGCGGGGGGCTCTAACTATGGCTACACCTTC.

The chain employs TRBV6-5 and TRBJ2-7, with D hard to call. The CDR3 is 16 residues long. V was trimmed by 2 bases and J by 2 bases, leaving 16 bases between them. CDR1 is MNHEY and CDR2 is SVGAGI in the germline V gene. CDR3 in DNA: TGTGCCAGCAGTTACACCCTATTCGGCTCGGCCTACGAGCAGTACTTC. Its protein is CASSYTLFGSAYEQYF.

This chain joins TRBV11-2 and TRBJ2-2, with 7 nucleotides matching TRBD2. Germline V gene sequence: CDR1 SGHAT, CDR2 FQNNGV. J was trimmed by 1 base and V by 3 bases; bases with no gene match: 5. This CDR3 comprises 16 residues. CDR3: CASSFVGEGNTGELFF. The CDR3, as DNA: TGTGCCAGCAGCTTCGTAGGGGAGGGGAACACCGGGGAGCTGTTTTTT. Together with reference TRBV11-2 and TRBJ2-2, the CDR3 gives the full variable domain: EAGVAQSPRYKIIEKRQSVAFWCNPISGHATLYWYQQILGQGPKLLIQFQNNGVVDDSQLPKDRFSAERLKGVDSTLKIQPAKLEDSAVYLCASSFVGEGNTGELFFGEGSRLTVL.

V and J are TRBV11-2 and TRBJ1-6; weak D call: TRBD1 (5 bases). Germline V gives CDR1 SGHAT, CDR2 FQNNGV. CDR3 length: 13 amino acids. Trimming left V 8 bases short and J 10 bases short, with 15 bases between. This CDR3 is CASEDRGGSPLHF. The CDR3, as DNA: TGTGCCAGCGAAGATCGGGGCGGGTCACCCCTCCACTTT.

This clone was recorded a few times. The rearrangement joins TRBV7-9 to TRBJ2-7, with D tentatively TRBD2 (5 bases). The CDR3 length is 14 residues. CDR1 SEHNR and CDR2 FQNEAQ come from the germline V gene (reference sequence). V shed 5 bases and J shed 1 base, with 12 bases lying between them. The CDR3 protein is CASSPPGFSYEQYF. The CDR3, as DNA: TGTGCCAGCAGCCCGCCGGGGTTTTCCTACGAGCAGTACTTC.

The V gene is TRBV5-4, the J gene TRBJ2-1; 14 nucleotides line up with TRBD2. V shed 6 bases and J 9 bases; nucleotides not matched to a gene: 8. The CDR3 runs to 15 residues. Germline CDR1 is SGHNT and CDR2 is YYREEE (reference sequence). CDR3 nucleotide sequence: TGTGCCAGCAACCAGGGGACTAGCGGGAGCGGTGAGCAGTTCTTC. Translating gives CASNQGTSGSGEQFF.

V is TRBV7-3 and J is TRBJ2-1; TRBD2 matches 7 bases. Germline CDR1 SGHTA, CDR2 FQGTGA. The V gene end was trimmed by 3 bases and the J gene end by 13 bases; junction bases not matched to a gene: 15. The length of the CDR3 is 15 residues. The CDR3 DNA sequence: TGTGCCAGCAGCTTGGCTAGCGGAGGGGAATCTTATCAGTTCTTC. Amino acids: CASSLASGGESYQFF.

This sequence joins TRBV19 and TRBJ1-6; no clear D gene. CDR1 and CDR2 from the germline V gene are LNHDA and SQIVND (reference sequence). The CDR3 extends over 15 amino acids. Trimming took 10 bases from V and 8 from J, leaving 21 bases between them. The DNA for the CDR3 is TGTGCCACTAGCTCCAGGACGCGGGGTGATTCACCCCTCCACTTT. It translates to CATSSRTRGDSPLHF.

This chain connects TRBV7-2 to TRBJ1-1, with D unclear. The CDR3 runs 15 residues. The V and J ends lost 1 base and 5 bases respectively, with 14 bases between them. CDR1 is SGHTA and CDR2 is FQGNSA in the germline V gene. CDR3 loop: CASSLEATDGTEAFF. In DNA form, the CDR3 reads TGTGCCAGCAGCTTAGAGGCGACGGACGGAACTGAAGCTTTCTTT.

This chain joins TRBV7-9 and TRBJ1-1; 10 nucleotides align to TRBD1. The CDR3 extends over 15 amino acids. The trim removed 5 bases at V and 2 bases at J, leaving 5 bases unmatched. Per germline, CDR1 SEHNR and CDR2 FQNEAQ (reference sequence). This CDR3 reads CASSPGTGVNTEAFF. Written as DNA, the CDR3 is TGTGCCAGCAGCCCAGGGACAGGGGTCAACACTGAAGCTTTCTTT.

V gene TRBV7-6 combines with J gene TRBJ2-7; D gene ambiguous. The V end lost 4 bases, the J end lost 2 bases, and 12 bases lay between the germline ends. Looked up from germline, CDR1 is SGHVS and CDR2 is FNYEAQ. There are 14 residues in the CDR3. The CDR3 DNA is TGTGCCAGCAGCTCAAACGACACCCCCTACGAGCAGTACTTC. Protein sequence: CASSSNDTPYEQYF.

The rearrangement links TRBV24-1 to TRBJ2-3, with D possibly being TRBD1 or TRBD2 (5 bases each). The germline V and J ends were trimmed by 2 bases and 0 bases, with 11 bases remaining between them. The CDR3 spans 16 residues. Germline V gene data show CDR1 as KGHDR and CDR2 as SFDVKD. The CDR3 loop is CATSDYGTSSTDTQYF. Written as DNA, the CDR3 is TGTGCCACCAGTGATTATGGGACCTCCAGCACAGATACGCAGTATTTT.

The V gene is TRBV3-1 (or the pseudogene TRBV3-2), the J gene TRBJ2-7, with 7 bases lining up with TRBD2. The CDR3 contains 15 residues. The junction had 6 bases not matched to a gene; V was cut back by 1 base and J by 3 bases. In germline, CDR1 is LGHDT, CDR2 YNNKEL (reference sequence). CDR3 DNA: TGTGCCAGCAGCCAAGGGGGCGGGAGCCGCTACGAGCAGTACTTC. Translation gives CASSQGGGSRYEQYF.

The J gene is TRBJ2-7, the V gene TRBV7-8; D possibly matches TRBD1 or TRBD2 (5 bases each). The V and J ends lost 9 bases and 3 bases respectively, with 18 bases between them. The CDR3 length is 14 residues. Germline CDR1 is SGHVS and CDR2 is FQNEAQ. The CDR3 loop is CASNSGGRVYEQYF. For the CDR3, the DNA is TGTGCCAGTAACAGCGGTGGCAGGGTCTACGAGCAGTACTTC. The full variable domain, its missing parts supplied by reference TRBV7-8 and TRBJ2-7, is GAGVSQSPRYKVAKRGQDVALRCDPISGHVSLFWYQQALGQGPEFLTYFQNEAQLDKSGLPSDRFFAERPEGSVSTLKIQRTQQEDSAVYLCASNSGGRVYEQYFGPGTRLTVT.

The chain links TRBV11-2 to TRBJ2-3; D not certain. Trimming stripped 5 bases from V and 1 base from J, with 13 bases between. The CDR3 length is 15 residues. CDR1 and CDR2 from the germline V gene are SGHAT and FQNNGV. The CDR3 nucleotides read TGTGCCAGCAGCGAAAGACCCGCGGGCACAGATACGCAGTATTTT. This encodes CASSERPAGTDTQYF.

The chain combines TRBV7-8 with TRBJ2-2; weak D call: TRBD2 (5 bases). Between the trimmed V and J ends, which lost 3 bases and 7 bases, there was a span of 15 bases. The germline V gene has CDR1 SGHVS and CDR2 FQNEAQ. The CDR3 loop spans 15 amino acids. The CDR3 DNA reads TGTGCCAGCAGCTTCACCTTCGGGGTTATCGGGGAGCTGTTTTTT. This sequence encodes CASSFTFGVIGELFF.

This clone was found once. The rearrangement uses TRBV2 and TRBJ1-1, with 9 bases identical to TRBD1. The CDR3 runs to 14 residues. Germline CDR1 SNHLY, CDR2 FYNNEI. V gave up 7 bases and J gave up 5 bases; unmatched junction bases: 8. The CDR3 DNA reads as TGTGCCAGCAATCCGGGACAGGGAGTTACTGAAGCTTTCTTT. As protein: CASNPGQGVTEAFF.

The chain couples TRBV7-2 to TRBJ1-1; D remains unclear. This CDR3 is built from 14 residues. CDR1 SGHTA and CDR2 FQGNSA come from the germline V gene. Trimming stripped 6 bases from V and 5 bases from J, with 16 bases between. CDR3 nucleotides: TGTGCCAGCAGTGTCCAGGTAGACGGGACTGAAGCTTTCTTT. Protein: CASSVQVDGTEAFF.

This clone was found a few times. The chain uses TRBV21-1 and TRBJ2-7. TRBV21-1 corresponds to a pseudogene. The CDR3 contains 16 residues. The CDR3 region is CASSKKGRPWTYEQYF. CDR3 sequence (DNA): TGTGCCAGCAGCAAAAAGGGACGTCCCTGGACCTACGAGCAGTACTTC.

In its sample, this clone was seen once. The rearrangement links TRBV5-5 to TRBJ2-5; D is perhaps TRBD1 (6 bases). Deletions cut 5 bases from V and 3 bases from J, with 8 bases between. The CDR3 is 12 residues long. Germline assignment: CDR1 SGHKS and CDR2 YYEKEE (reference sequence). The CDR3 loop is CASRYREETQYF. The CDR3 nucleotides are TGTGCCAGCAGGTACAGGGAAGAGACCCAGTACTTC.

This sequence joins TRBV19 and TRBJ2-1; 7 bases match TRBD2. Germline CDR1 reads LNHDA; CDR2 reads SQIVND (reference sequence). V dropped 6 bases and J dropped 1; count of bases not matched to a gene: 9. The CDR3 is made up of 16 amino acids. The CDR3 DNA reads as TGTGCCAGTAGCCCTCGGGAGGTGTGGTCCTACAATGAGCAGTTCTTC. The encoded protein is CASSPREVWSYNEQFF.